These 29 T cell receptor beta chains were all obtained from the same sample, sequenced in a study of early T cells in non-severe SARS-CoV-2 infection. Via MiXCR, TCRdb re-called the 5' RACE reads, giving one row per CDR3 protein. Of tens of thousands of distinct CDR3 sequences listed, less than 15% are singletons. The input for sequencing was whole blood, taken at baseline. Receptors originate from an adult who was a healthcare worker with PCR-confirmed SARS-CoV-2 infection or an uninfected control (not recorded which).

Comments on this clonotype: This may be a read error, as it is one base from a much larger clone. The chain recombines TRBV12-3 or TRBV12-4 with TRBJ2-3; D not resolved. This CDR3 has 11 amino acids. The V gene lost 4 bases and the J gene lost 4 bases, with 3 bases spanning the gap. The CDR3, as DNA: TGTGCCAGCAGTTACTCAGATACGCAGTATTTT. As protein: CASSYSDTQYF.

The table lists this clonotype with a few counts. J is TRBJ2-3 and V is TRBV4-3; the D gene is possibly TRBD1 (5 bases). This CDR3 spans 15 amino acids. The ends were cut back, 1 base at V and 1 base at J, with 9 bases in the middle. In germline, CDR1 is LGHNA, CDR2 YSLEER. The CDR3 spells CASSQGGRRTDTQYF. The CDR3 DNA follows: TGCGCCAGCAGCCAAGGGGGCCGCCGCACAGATACGCAGTATTTT.

The rearrangement links TRBV28 to TRBJ2-7, with 8 bases lining up with TRBD1. Germline values: CDR1 MDHEN, CDR2 SYDVKM. The CDR3 extends over 13 amino acids. The junction had 4 bases not matched to a gene; V was cut back by 6 bases and J by 3 bases. CDR3 coding DNA: TGTGCCAGCAGCGTTGGACAGGGCTACGAGCAGTACTTC. Residues: CASSVGQGYEQYF.

This clonotype was seen repeatedly, ten times or more. V is TRBV29-1 and J is TRBJ2-1; 12 bases match TRBD2. There are 14 residues in the CDR3. The germline V gene encodes CDR1 SQVTM and CDR2 ANQGSEA. Losses at the gene ends were 7 bases for V and 7 bases for J; bases not matched to a gene: 8. The CDR3 nucleotides read TGCAGCGCCAACGGACTAGCGGGGACGAATGAGCAGTTCTTC. As protein: CSANGLAGTNEQFF.

The chain employs TRBV18 and TRBJ1-5; tentative D call: TRBD1 (5 bases). Germline values: CDR1 KGHSH, CDR2 LQKENI. The V and J ends lost 1 base and 3 bases respectively, with 10 bases between them. The CDR3 covers 15 residues. CDR3 protein: CASSPRDSHNQPQHF. CDR3 in DNA: TGTGCCAGCTCACCACGAGACAGCCACAATCAGCCCCAGCATTTT.

Many counts were recorded for this clonotype. The chain recombines TRBV7-2 with TRBJ2-2; D is ambiguous. The CDR3 contains 16 residues. The V end lost 0 bases, the J end lost 1 base, and 9 bases lay between the germline ends. Looked up from germline, CDR1 is SGHTA and CDR2 is FQGNSA. The CDR3 region has the DNA TGTGCCAGCAGCTTAGCTTTGGCTCGGAACACCGGGGAGCTGTTTTTT. Protein product: CASSLALARNTGELFF.

The chain links TRBV4-3 to TRBJ2-1, with 14 bases that match TRBD2. The CDR3 is 16 amino acids. CDR1 is LGHNA and CDR2 is YSLEER in the germline V gene. J gave up 10 bases and V 1 base, and 6 bases lay outside the gene matches. The CDR3, as DNA: TGCGCCAGCAGCCAAGCAGGGACTAGCGGGAGAGGGGAGCAGTTCTTC. This encodes CASSQAGTSGRGEQFF.

The V gene is TRBV9, the J gene TRBJ2-2; no clear D. V was cut by 3 bases and J by 2 bases, with 11 bases left in between. The CDR3 spans 15 residues. Germline V gene lookup returns CDR1 SGDLS and CDR2 YYNGEE. For the CDR3, the DNA is TGTGCCAGCAGCGGACAACAGCTTAACACCGGGGAGCTGTTTTTT. Its protein product is CASSGQQLNTGELFF.

The chain employs TRBV7-9 and TRBJ2-7, with D possibly called TRBD1 or TRBD2 (5 bases each). CDR1 is SEHNR, CDR2 FQNEAQ, per germline (reference sequence). The CDR3 loop spans 16 amino acids. V lost 2 bases and J 0 bases, leaving 14 bases between the germline ends. CDR3: CASSLYGGAISYEQYF. The CDR3, as DNA: TGTGCCAGCAGCTTATATGGGGGAGCGATCTCCTACGAGCAGTACTTC.

This clonotype has a count of ten or more. CDR3 in amino acids: CASSRRVLSNQPQHF. The DNA of the CDR3 is TGTGCCAGCAGCCGCAGGGTATTGAGCAATCAGCCCCAGCATTTT. The V and J genes are TRBV28 and TRBJ1-5, with D perhaps matching TRBD1 (5 bases). From germline, CDR1 is MDHEN and CDR2 SYDVKM. This CDR3 spans 15 amino acids. Between the trimmed V and J ends, which lost 6 bases and 1 base, there was a span of 13 bases. Drawing the rest from reference TRBV28 and TRBJ1-5, the complete variable domain is DVKVTQSSRYLVKRTGEKVFLECVQDMDHENMFWYRQDPGLGLRLIYFSYDVKMKEKGDIPEGYSVSREKKERFSLILESASTNQTSMYLCASSRRVLSNQPQHFGDGTRLSIL.

This clonotype was observed once. V is TRBV9 and J is TRBJ1-4; a possible D gene is TRBD1 (5 bases). This CDR3 contains 17 residues. Trimming removed 2 bases from V and 0 bases from J, with 14 bases in between. The V gene's germline CDR1 is SGDLS and CDR2 YYNGEE. CDR3 in DNA: TGTGCCAGCAGCGTTGGGGCCGGGGGTCCAACTAATGAAAAACTGTTTTTT. Translation gives CASSVGAGGPTNEKLFF.

This clonotype was observed a handful of times. This chain links TRBV5-1 with TRBJ1-6; 9 bases are a match to TRBD1. Trimming cost V 4 bases and J 10 bases; bases outside gene matches: 9. CDR1 is SGHRS and CDR2 is YFSETQ in the germline V gene. The CDR3 totals 15 residues. CDR3 sequence (DNA): TGCGCCAGCAGCCCGGACAGGGGTGTTAACTCACCCCTCCACTTT. Its translation: CASSPDRGVNSPLHF.

This chain joins TRBV7-8 and TRBJ2-5; 9 positions match TRBD2. The junction had 1 base not matched to a gene; V was cut back by 1 base and J by 1 base. This CDR3 is built from 15 residues. Germline CDR1 reads SGHVS; CDR2 reads FQNEAQ. The CDR3 is CASSLGAGGQETQYF. CDR3 DNA sequence: TGTGCCAGCAGCTTAGGAGCGGGGGGCCAAGAGACCCAGTACTTC.

The chain uses TRBV4-1 and TRBJ2-1, with D perhaps being TRBD1 or TRBD2 (5 bases each). V was shortened by 4 bases and J by 3 bases, with 16 bases between the two germline ends. The germline V gene has CDR1 MGHRA and CDR2 YSYEKL. CDR3 size: 16 residues. The CDR3 here is CASSPGPGKNYNEQFF. DNA for the CDR3: TGCGCCAGCAGCCCGGGACCCGGAAAAAACTACAATGAGCAGTTCTTC.

V usage is TRBV4-2 and J usage is TRBJ2-7, with D possibly being TRBD1 (5 bases). The CDR3 contains 15 residues. V was shortened by 1 base and J by 1 base, with 11 bases between the two germline ends. Germline V gene data show CDR1 as LGHNA and CDR2 as YNFKEQ. The CDR3 is CASSQGPDRSYEQYF. The CDR3, as DNA: TGTGCCAGCAGCCAAGGCCCCGACAGATCCTACGAGCAGTACTTC.

The J gene is TRBJ2-5, the V gene TRBV7-2; the D gene could be TRBD1 or TRBD2 (5 bases each). Looked up from germline, CDR1 is SGHTA and CDR2 is FQGNSA. Trimming removed 5 bases at V and 6 bases at J, with 13 bases between. The CDR3 is 13 amino acids. The CDR3 region is CASSGGTVKTQYF. In DNA, the CDR3 is TGTGCCAGCAGCGGTGGGACGGTTAAGACCCAGTACTTC.

This clonotype was picked up a small number of times. The gene calls are TRBV5-1 and TRBJ1-6, with D possibly matching TRBD1 (5 bases). Trimming cost V 0 bases and J 9 bases, with 13 bases left between them. CDR1 is SGHRS, CDR2 YFSETQ, per germline. The CDR3 length is 15 residues. The CDR3 here is CASSLEVSGGSPLHF. The DNA of the CDR3 is TGCGCCAGCAGCTTGGAGGTTTCGGGGGGTTCACCCCTCCACTTT.

This chain links TRBV7-9 with TRBJ1-2; D is possibly TRBD1 (6 bases). Germline lookup yields CDR1 SEHNR and CDR2 FQNEAQ (reference sequence). This CDR3 has 15 residues. Trimming shortened V by 2 bases and J by 0 bases, and 10 bases separated the two germline ends. This CDR3 reads CASSLNREANYGYTF. The CDR3 DNA is TGTGCCAGCAGCTTAAACAGGGAAGCTAACTATGGCTACACCTTC.

This clonotype turned up a few times. The DNA of the CDR3 is TGTGCCAGCAGCTGGACAGGGGGTTCTGAAGCTTTCTTT. It codes for CASSWTGGSEAFF. The chain couples TRBV7-3 to TRBJ1-1; 10 bases fit TRBD1. Germline loops: CDR1 SGHTA, CDR2 FQGTGA. V lost 4 bases to trimming and J lost 6 bases; unmatched junction nucleotides: 2. This CDR3 comprises 13 residues.

Only a few counts were recorded for this clonotype. The chain is built from TRBV27 and TRBJ2-5, with 8 bases that match TRBD2. The CDR3 consists of 15 residues. CDR1 is MNHEY and CDR2 is SMNVEV in the germline V gene (reference sequence). The V segment lost 6 bases and the J segment 5 bases; nucleotides outside the gene matches: 11. The CDR3 nucleotides read TGTGCCAGCAGCACGGAGCGGGAGTGGGTCGAGACCCAGTACTTC. Protein product: CASSTEREWVETQYF.

This clonotype came up a few times. This chain uses TRBV6-2 or TRBV6-3 with TRBJ2-1, with TRBD2 matching 8 bases. The ends lost 7 bases at V and 10 bases at J; junction bases unmatched: 18. The CDR3 is 16 residues long. CDR1 is MNHEY and CDR2 is SVGEGT in the germline V gene. The CDR3 DNA follows: TGTGCCAGCACCTTGCCCAGTCCGGGAGGGCCACGGGAGCAGTTCTTC. Amino acids: CASTLPSPGGPREQFF.

This clonotype was picked up a small number of times. The chain is built from TRBV20-1 and TRBJ2-2, with a possible D match to TRBD1 (6 bases). Trimming took 5 bases from V and 0 from J, leaving 13 bases between them. This CDR3 is 15 amino acids long. From germline, CDR1 is DFQATT and CDR2 SNEGSKA (reference sequence). The CDR3 protein is CSALQGSTNTGELFF. The DNA for the CDR3 is TGCAGTGCTCTACAGGGATCCACGAACACCGGGGAGCTGTTTTTT.

This clonotype was picked up many times. The CDR3 sequence is CASSLDGVHGYTF. The CDR3 DNA is TGTGCCAGCAGCCTGGACGGTGTGCATGGCTACACCTTC. This chain links TRBV5-8 with TRBJ1-2, with D hard to call. The V end was cut by 4 bases, the J end by 6 bases, with 13 bases between. CDR1 is SGHTS and CDR2 is YDEGEE in the germline V gene. The length of the CDR3 is 13 residues. Filled out from reference TRBV5-8 and TRBJ1-2, the complete variable domain reads EAGVTQSPTHLIKTRGQQATLRCSPISGHTSVYWYQQALGLGLQFLLWYDEGEERNRGNFPPRFSGRQFPNYSSELNVNALELEDSALYLCASSLDGVHGYTFGSGTRLTVV.

This clonotype was seen only a few times. The chain employs TRBV3-1 and TRBJ2-1; 7 nucleotides line up with TRBD2. This CDR3 has 14 amino acids. CDR1 is LGHDT, CDR2 YNNKEL, per germline (reference sequence). The trim removed 0 bases at V and 6 bases at J, leaving 2 bases unmatched. CDR3 protein: CASSQEIAGNEQFF. In DNA, the CDR3 is TGTGCCAGCAGCCAAGAAATAGCGGGCAATGAGCAGTTCTTC.

J is TRBJ1-4 and V is TRBV4-3, with 7 bases aligning to TRBD1. V dropped 2 bases and J dropped 4; count of bases not matched to a gene: 7. This CDR3 spans 16 amino acids. The germline V gene has CDR1 LGHNA and CDR2 YSLEER. DNA of the CDR3: TGCGCCAGCAGCCAATTAGGGGGCTCTGATAATGAAAAACTGTTTTTT. As protein: CASSQLGGSDNEKLFF.

CDR3 in DNA: TGTGCCAGCAGTACCCGGACACTCCAACTTAGCACAGATACGCAGTATTTT. Protein: CASSTRTLQLSTDTQYF. This rearrangement joins TRBV6-5 to TRBJ2-3, with TRBD1 as a possible D gene (5 bases). CDR3 length: 17 amino acids. V was pared by 5 bases and J by 0 bases, with 18 bases between. CDR1 is MNHEY and CDR2 is SVGAGI in the germline V gene.

This clonotype was observed a handful of times. The chain links TRBV5-4 to TRBJ1-1; D uncertain. The CDR3 extends over 16 amino acids. V lost 3 bases and J lost 4, with 19 bases in between. Per the germline V gene, CDR1 is SGHNT and CDR2 is YYREEE (reference sequence). This chain's CDR3 is CASSSPIGPSGTEAFF. In DNA, the CDR3 is TGTGCCAGCAGCTCCCCCATAGGGCCCTCGGGCACTGAAGCTTTCTTT. Full variable domain (outside the CDR3, taken from reference TRBV5-4 and TRBJ1-1): ETGVTQSPTHLIKTRGQQVTLRCSSQSGHNTVSWYQQALGQGPQFIFQYYREEENGRGNFPPRFSGLQFPNYSSELNVNALELDDSALYLCASSSPIGPSGTEAFFGQGTRLTVV.

The chain recombines TRBV6-2 or TRBV6-3 with TRBJ2-5; D ambiguous. The CDR3 totals 14 residues. Trimming shortened V by 7 bases and J by 0 bases, and 12 bases separated the two germline ends. Germline loops: CDR1 MNHEY, CDR2 SVGEGT. In DNA, the CDR3 is TGTGCCAGCAAAAGTTCCCCACACCAAGAGACCCAGTACTTC. This translates into CASKSSPHQETQYF.

The sample holds many counts of this clonotype. This chain links TRBV11-2 with TRBJ2-7; TRBD1 aligns across 10 bases. J was trimmed by 5 bases and V by 4 bases; bases with no gene match: 8. CDR3 length: 15 residues. Germline V gene data show CDR1 as SGHAT and CDR2 as FQNNGV. The CDR3 loop reads CASSYLRDRGNEQYF. Here the CDR3 DNA reads TGTGCCAGCAGCTACCTACGGGACAGGGGCAACGAGCAGTACTTC.